This entry lists 15 T cell receptor beta chains sequenced from one sample in a study of blood T cell repertoires in COVID-19. Profiled with immunoSEQ multiplex PCR; TCRdb holds only in-frame clones, not every one. The sample holds some 190,000 clones, roughly 79% seen once. Material: peripheral blood. Every receptor here comes from a middle-aged woman with COVID-19, enrolled during active disease.

The genes are TRBV30 and TRBJ2-5, with 10 bases identical to TRBD1. V was clipped by 3 bases and J by 5 bases; unmatched bases: 3. Germline loops: CDR1 GTSNPN, CDR2 SVGIG (reference sequence). This CDR3 contains 13 residues. The CDR3 nucleotides read TGTGCCTGGAGGGGGACAGGGGCGGAGACCCAGTACTTC. Translated: CAWRGTGAETQYF.

This sequence joins TRBV21-1 and TRBJ2-7; TRBD1, the table's D call, lacks a check against the DNA. TRBV21-1 is reported as a pseudogene. The length of the CDR3 is 16 residues. CDR3 amino acids: CASSLDSRQGFYEQYV. The DNA for the CDR3 is TGTGCCAGCAGCCTAGATAGTAGACAGGGGTTTTACGAGCAGTACGTC.

The chain employs TRBV6-5 and TRBJ2-1, with 9 positions matching TRBD1. The CDR3 covers 16 residues. The trim removed 0 bases at V and 0 bases at J, leaving 0 bases unmatched. CDR1 is MNHEY, CDR2 SVGAGI, per germline. The CDR3 DNA follows: TGTGCCAGCAGTTACTCGGACAGGGGCTCCTACAATGAGCAGTTCTTC. As protein: CASSYSDRGSYNEQFF.

In nucleotides, the CDR3 is TGTGCCAGCTCACCCAATAGCAATCAGCCCCAGCATTTT. Translated, it gives CASSPNSNQPQHF. The rearrangement links TRBV18 to TRBJ1-5; D remains unclear. The ends were cut back, 3 bases at V and 0 bases at J, with 3 bases in the middle. The CDR3 length is 13 residues. Germline loops: CDR1 KGHSH, CDR2 LQKENI.

This rearrangement joins TRBV4-1 to TRBJ1-1, with TRBD1 as a possible D gene (6 bases). Germline CDR1 MGHRA, CDR2 YSYEKL. Between the trimmed V and J ends, which lost 0 bases and 0 bases, there was a span of 14 bases. The CDR3 runs to 17 residues. The CDR3 protein is CASSQDGTGFMNTEAFF. The CDR3 bases are TGCGCCAGCAGCCAAGATGGTACAGGGTTCATGAACACTGAAGCTTTCTTT.

The rearrangement links TRBV11-1 to TRBJ2-3; 11 bases are a match to TRBD1. Germline assignment: CDR1 SGHAT and CDR2 FQDESV (reference sequence). This CDR3 spans 15 amino acids. J was trimmed by 4 bases and V by 4 bases; bases with no gene match: 4. CDR3 residues: CASSYRDRGSDTQYF. The CDR3 DNA reads TGTGCCAGCAGCTACCGGGACAGGGGGTCAGATACGCAGTATTTT.

The V call is TRBV3-1 (or the pseudogene TRBV3-2), the J call TRBJ1-2, with D perhaps TRBD1 (6 bases). CDR3 length: 14 residues. CDR1 LGHDT and CDR2 YNNKEL come from the germline V gene (reference sequence). V was cut by 2 bases and J by 8 bases, with 15 bases left in between. The CDR3 sequence is CASSQQGLGRGYTF. The CDR3 DNA follows: TGTGCCAGCAGCCAACAGGGGTTAGGGCGAGGCTACACCTTC.

This chain links TRBV29-1 with TRBJ2-3; tentative D call: TRBD2 (6 bases). The CDR3 runs 13 residues. Germline CDR1 is SQVTM and CDR2 is ANQGSEA. Trimming cost V 8 bases and J 3 bases, with 15 bases left between them. Here the CDR3 reads CSTGLLRTDTQYF. In DNA, the CDR3 is TGCAGCACGGGACTCCTTCGGACAGATACGCAGTATTTT.

This clone was seen just once. Other DNA sequences from this sample encode an identical CDR3 as well. The rearrangement links TRBV7-9 to TRBJ1-6; D is ambiguous. Germline CDR1 and CDR2: SEHNR and FQNEAQ (reference sequence). The length of the CDR3 is 13 residues. Trimming left V 1 base short and J 7 bases short, with 5 bases between. CDR3 DNA sequence: TGTGCCAGCAGCTTAGGTCTCAATTCACCCCTCCACTTT. Translating it yields CASSLGLNSPLHF.

This clone appeared a single time. V gene TRBV2 combines with J gene TRBJ2-1; 14 bases align to TRBD2. The germline V gene has CDR1 SNHLY and CDR2 FYNNEI. The trim removed 6 bases at V and 7 bases at J, leaving 5 bases unmatched. This CDR3 is 15 amino acids long. The CDR3 is CASRGTSGSSNEQFF. The CDR3 bases are TGTGCCAGCAGGGGGACTAGCGGGAGTTCTAATGAGCAGTTCTTC.

This rearrangement joins TRBV14 to TRBJ2-1; 8 bases fit TRBD2. The CDR3 consists of 19 residues. Per the germline V gene, CDR1 is SGHDN and CDR2 is FVKESK. J was trimmed by 5 bases and V by 0 bases; bases with no gene match: 15. The CDR3 here is CASSQDQVSLAGPHNEQFF. The CDR3 DNA reads as TGTGCCAGCAGCCAAGATCAGGTAAGTCTAGCGGGTCCCCACAATGAGCAGTTCTTC.

This sequence joins TRBV20-1 and TRBJ2-3; 7 nucleotides agree with TRBD2. CDR1 DFQATT and CDR2 SNEGSKA come from the germline V gene (reference sequence). V lost 3 bases and J lost 5; bases outside the gene matches: 20. The CDR3 covers 18 residues. This CDR3 is CSASRRDGRAQREDTQYF. The CDR3 DNA follows: TGCAGTGCTAGTCGTAGGGACGGAAGAGCGCAGCGGGAAGATACGCAGTATTTT.

The genes are TRBV5-6 and TRBJ2-7; a weak D match, TRBD2 (5 bases). Deletions cut 1 base from V and 7 bases from J, with 12 bases between. This CDR3 comprises 13 residues. From germline, CDR1 is SGHDT and CDR2 YYEEEE. As DNA, the CDR3 is TGTGCCAGCAGCTTGTCGGAGGTCGTTGAGCAGTACTTC. Translating gives CASSLSEVVEQYF.

V is TRBV9 and J is TRBJ2-2; 8 bases match TRBD2. CDR3 size: 17 residues. CDR1 and CDR2 (germline): SGDLS, YYNGEE. J gave up 3 bases and V 0 bases, and 7 bases lay outside the gene matches. The CDR3 is CASSVDREGQDTGELFF. The CDR3 DNA reads as TGTGCCAGCAGCGTAGACCGGGAGGGGCAGGACACCGGGGAGCTGTTTTTT.

The rearrangement links TRBV5-8 to TRBJ1-5; D is perhaps TRBD1 (5 bases). Germline loops: CDR1 SGHTS, CDR2 YDEGEE. Trimming took 0 bases from V and 0 from J, leaving 13 bases between them. CDR3 length equals 17 residues. The CDR3 DNA reads TGTGCCAGCAGCTTGGATACTGACAGATATAGCAATCAGCCCCAGCATTTT. It encodes CASSLDTDRYSNQPQHF.